This TCR beta chain was recorded in a study of T cell repertoires in cytomegalovirus infection. Study background: Alongside well-studied HLA-B-restricted CMV epitopes, recently identified HLA-C-restricted CMV epitopes were also used. It was the public TCR beta signatures that indicated both CMV infection and matching HLA type. General observations from the study: There were HLA-C-restricted CMV-specific TCR beta clonotypes dominating the ex vivo response.

Germline CDR1 reads SGHVS; CDR2 reads FNYEAQ. The CDR3 extends over 15 amino acids. Trimming cost V 7 bases and J 5 bases, with 17 bases left between them. In TCRdb, the reads were re-called with MiXCR into one record per CDR3 protein. The sample yields about 900,000 distinct CDR3 sequences, approximately 31% seen once. In regard to this clonotype: What it binds is unknown.

The source of this sequence is a human donor in good health (CMV status not recorded). Some clones in this sample may be carry-over from other donors' samples. The chain couples TRBV7-6 to TRBJ2-2; a possible D gene is TRBD2 (6 bases). The material was cultured CD8+ T cells from PBMCs, obtained from culture after CMV antigen stimulation. The CDR3 reads CASTLTPGLTGELFF. CDR3 coding DNA: TGTGCCAGCACCTTGACCCCGGGACTGACCGGGGAGCTGTTTTTT.